This T cell receptor beta chain was captured by sequencing in a study of blood T cell repertoires in COVID-19. The authors' processing: Estimates of nucleated cell counts were drawn from the amplification of reference gene primers. Measured with immunoSEQ multiplex PCR; TCRdb has only the in-frame clones, and not every one. The V and J calls and clone size are taken from that table; D and trimming were inferred from the DNA. Of around 370,000 clones in the sample, around nine tenths were seen once. Patients in Seattle were enrolled during active infection, then followed longitudinally. Germline V CDR1 and CDR2: LGHDT, YNNKEL (reference sequence). Trimming took 4 bases from V and 0 from J, leaving 15 bases between them. This CDR3 region has 16 residues.

The chain recombines TRBV3-1 (or the pseudogene TRBV3-2) with TRBJ1-2, with D possibly TRBD1 on 5 matching bases. Material: peripheral blood. This TCR derives from a woman between 65 and 79 years old with COVID-19, enrolled during active disease. The CDR3: CASSLWGGRSNYGYTF. CDR3 nucleotide sequence: TGTGCCAGCAGCCTCTGGGGGGGGAGGTCTAACTATGGCTACACCTTC.